Listed below are T cell receptor beta chains from one sample, sequenced in a study of CD8+ T cells in alopecia areata. The table came from immunoSEQ multiplex PCR; TCRdb's copy has only in-frame clones and leaves some out. The sample has about 290,000 clones, roughly 60% seen once. The sequences come from CD4+ T cells sorted from blood, collected at week 24, from a patient treated with tofacitinib. The receptors shown here come from a human donor with alopecia areata. CDR3s leave out the opening cysteine and the closing phenylalanine or tryptophan.

j_call: TRBJ2-5
v_call: TRBV5-1
cdr3_length: 9
cdr3_aa: ASSLRETQY

j_call: TRBJ2-5
v_call: TRBV10-3
cdr3_length: 10
cdr3_aa: ATKHDGETQY

j_call: TRBJ1-2
v_call: TRBV25-1
cdr3_length: 13
cdr3_aa: ASSGLPGQGHGYT

j_call: TRBJ1-2
v_call: TRBV19
cdr3_length: 12
cdr3_aa: ASSASGTDYGYT

j_call: TRBJ2-2
v_call: TRBV7-2
cdr3_length: 14
cdr3_aa: ASSPQGGGRIGELF

j_call: TRBJ2-5
v_call: TRBV29-1
cdr3_length: 13
cdr3_aa: STGPAGVSQETQY

j_call: TRBJ2-5
v_call: TRBV28
cdr3_length: 13
cdr3_aa: ASRNGGQGQETQY

j_call: TRBJ1-1
v_call: TRBV29-1
cdr3_length: 12
cdr3_aa: SVNRESRNTEAF

j_call: TRBJ2-1
v_call: TRBV6-4
cdr3_length: 14
cdr3_aa: ASSLGANRFYNEQF

j_call: TRBJ2-5
v_call: TRBV10-3
cdr3_length: 13
cdr3_aa: AISGSGGHQETQY

j_call: TRBJ1-1
v_call: TRBV29-1
cdr3_length: 11
cdr3_aa: SVERTGTFEAF

j_call: TRBJ1-1
v_call: TRBV6-5
cdr3_length: 10
cdr3_aa: AGGQTITEAF

j_call: TRBJ2-5
v_call: TRBV5-1
cdr3_length: 12
cdr3_aa: ASSLVGSQETQY

j_call: TRBJ2-5
v_call: TRBV2
cdr3_length: 10
cdr3_aa: ASWGAGETQY